A single sample gave rise to the 11 T cell receptor beta chains below, sequenced in a study of blood T cell repertoires in COVID-19. TCRdb's copy holds only in-frame clones and misses some; the assay was immunoSEQ multiplex PCR. The sample includes under 85,000 clones, 65% to 85% of them seen just once. The sample comprised peripheral blood. The source of these receptors is a middle-aged man with acute or convalescent COVID-19.

The chain combines TRBV19 with TRBJ1-2, with TRBD1 matching over 7 bases. CDR3 length: 14 amino acids. With 6 bases clipped from V and 3 bases from J, the junction kept 7 bases outside the gene matches. CDR1 is LNHDA and CDR2 is SQIVND in the germline V gene (reference sequence). This CDR3 reads CASRPAGTDYGYTF. DNA for the CDR3: TGTGCCAGTAGACCGGCCGGGACAGACTATGGCTACACCTTC.

CDR3 in DNA: TGTGCCAGCAGTCCATTAGCGGGGGGGCCAGATACGCAGTATTTT. Protein sequence: CASSPLAGGPDTQYF. The chain carries TRBV27 and TRBJ2-3; 11 bases map to TRBD2. The J segment lost 4 bases and the V segment lost 5 bases, leaving 5 bases of the junction unmatched. Germline CDR1 and CDR2: MNHEY and SMNVEV (reference sequence). The CDR3 covers 15 residues.

The chain recombines TRBV19 with TRBJ1-3; tentative D call: TRBD1 (6 bases). The V gene's germline CDR1 is LNHDA and CDR2 SQIVND (reference sequence). The V gene lost 3 bases and the J gene lost 0 bases, with 9 bases spanning the gap. This CDR3 has 15 amino acids. CDR3 DNA sequence: TGTGCCAGTAGTATCTTGGACAGCTCTGGAAACACCATATATTTT. Protein product: CASSILDSSGNTIYF.

V usage is TRBV3-1 (or the pseudogene TRBV3-2) and J usage is TRBJ2-1; 15 nucleotides match TRBD2. This CDR3 is 16 amino acids long. CDR1 LGHDT and CDR2 YNNKEL come from the germline V gene (reference sequence). Trimming at V came to 5 bases and at J to 3 bases, leaving 2 bases not matched to a gene. CDR3 residues: CASSGGLAGGYNEQFF. As DNA, the CDR3 is TGTGCCAGCAGCGGGGGACTAGCGGGGGGCTACAATGAGCAGTTCTTC.

Here the CDR3 reads CASSLYARDTLHF. The CDR3 nucleotides are TGTGCCAGCAGCTTGTATGCCAGGGACACCCTCCACTTT. The chain combines TRBV5-5 with TRBJ1-6; D might be TRBD1 (6 bases). Between the trimmed V and J ends, which lost 1 base and 14 bases, there was a span of 13 bases. There are 13 residues in the CDR3. The germline V gene encodes CDR1 SGHKS and CDR2 YYEKEE (reference sequence).

The rearrangement uses TRBV4-3 and TRBJ1-6, with TRBD1 matching 7 bases. J was trimmed by 0 bases and V by 0 bases; bases with no gene match: 5. Germline V gene lookup returns CDR1 LGHNA and CDR2 YSLEER. The CDR3 is 18 residues long. CDR3 loop: CASSQDLRGASYNSPLHF. The CDR3 DNA reads TGCGCCAGCAGCCAAGATCTCAGGGGGGCCTCCTATAATTCACCCCTCCACTTT.

This sequence joins TRBV10-2 and TRBJ1-1; the D gene is possibly TRBD1 (5 bases). Looked up from germline, CDR1 is WSHSY and CDR2 is SAAADI. The V end was cut by 2 bases, the J end by 0 bases, with 25 bases between. This CDR3 spans 20 amino acids. DNA for the CDR3: TGCGCCAGCAGTGAGATTCTCCGGGCGGGGGGAATGGGAATGAACACTGAAGCTTTCTTT. The encoded protein is CASSEILRAGGMGMNTEAFF.

The CDR3 DNA reads as TGTGCCAGCAGCTCTTCTCTCGGGAGCTCCTACGAGCAGTACTTC. It codes for CASSSSLGSSYEQYF. This rearrangement joins TRBV11-2 to TRBJ2-7; TRBD2 is a possible D gene (6 bases). From germline, CDR1 is SGHAT and CDR2 FQNNGV. This CDR3 comprises 15 residues. The V gene lost 4 bases and the J gene lost 0 bases, with 13 bases spanning the gap.

The V call is TRBV12-3 or TRBV12-4, the J call TRBJ2-7; D is possibly TRBD2 (6 bases). The CDR3 loop spans 13 amino acids. Trimming took off 3 bases at V and 6 bases at J, with 12 bases between the two ends. As DNA, the CDR3 is TGTGCCAGCAGTTTGGGTGGAGGGGCCGAGCAGTACTTC. Its translation is CASSLGGGAEQYF.

This chain uses TRBV27 with TRBJ1-6, with a tentative D call TRBD1 (6 bases). The CDR3 has 15 amino acids. Trimming cost V 7 bases and J 10 bases, with 20 bases left between them. CDR1 MNHEY and CDR2 SMNVEV come from the germline V gene (reference sequence). The CDR3 loop is CASTPKQGIGSPLHF. In DNA, the CDR3 is TGTGCCAGCACCCCCAAACAGGGAATAGGGTCACCCCTCCACTTT.

The CDR3 DNA reads as TGTGCCAGCAGCGTAGAGGTGACAGGGGGTGGAGAGCAGTACTTC. Protein product: CASSVEVTGGGEQYF. J is TRBJ2-7 and V is TRBV9, with TRBD1 matching over 9 bases. This CDR3 has 15 residues. Germline trimming cut 0 bases from V and 7 bases from J; bases unmatched to any gene: 8. The germline V gene encodes CDR1 SGDLS and CDR2 YYNGEE.